There are many counts of the clone carrying this TCR beta chain. Antigen: not known. This entry comes from a study of T cells in localized non-small cell lung cancer. Study-level findings and limits: Without multi-region sequencing, intratumor heterogeneity could not be excluded. Adjacent lung tissue had a median about 60 of the top 100 clones found in the tumor.

TCRdb's table, derived via immunoSEQ multiplex PCR, lists solely in-frame clones and lacks some. The top ten hold roughly 15% of the sample, which has about 91,000 clones, 80% to 90% seen once. Trimming pared 1 base from V and 8 bases from J, leaving 20 bases between. Germline lookup yields CDR1 LNHNV and CDR2 YYDKDF (reference sequence). The CDR3 covers 17 residues. The receptor was derived from a man aged 40 to 70 with stage I squamous cell lung carcinoma. The chain carries TRBV15 and TRBJ1-4; D is possibly TRBD1 (5 bases). The sample was peripheral blood, taken before any cancer treatment. The CDR3 DNA is TGTGCCACCAGCAGAGTGTGGTGGGTACAGGAGATCGAAAAACTGTTTTTT. As protein: CATSRVWWVQEIEKLFF.